This TCR beta chain was identified during a study of cytomegalovirus exposure and HLA in healthy donors. Across the whole study: Tens of millions of unique TCR sequences came from HLA-typed donors in an early release.

This clone was found a few times. What it binds is unknown. PCR amplification relied on 60 Vbeta primers (plus 13 Jbeta primers). Libraries were prepared by immunoSEQ multiplex PCR; TCRdb keeps only in-frame clonotypes and omits some of them. The repertoire holds fewer than 200,000 clones, approximately 78% seen once, with roughly an eighth in the top ten. J gave up 10 bases and V 4 bases, and 6 bases lay outside the gene matches. The CDR3 runs 13 residues. From germline, CDR1 is MDHEN and CDR2 SYDVKM. Study-level findings and limits: Across donors, sequencing depth was assumed by presence/absence analyses to be roughly uniform. Exclusion applied to some V segments, including TRBV6-2 and TRBV6-3, as they were indistinguishable.

This chain joins TRBV28 and TRBJ1-4, with TRBD1 identical over 7 bases. Sequences were obtained from PBMCs. This TCR was sampled from a woman under 40 in good health and CMV-seropositive. The CDR3 is CASSSTGRGKLFF. CDR3 DNA: TGTGCCAGCAGTTCGACAGGGCGAGGAAAACTGTTTTTT.